These 5 T cell receptor beta chains were all obtained from the same sample, sequenced in a study of cytomegalovirus exposure and HLA in healthy donors. PCR primers comprised 60 Vbeta and 13 Jbeta primers. The assay was immunoSEQ multiplex PCR, and TCRdb's table has in-frame clones only and misses some. The data show tens of thousands of clones, with approximately 64% seen just once and 20% to 25% held by the top ten. The specimen was PBMCs. The receptors derive from a woman in her fifties or sixties in good health and CMV-seropositive.

The gene calls are TRBV11-2 and TRBJ2-7; 13 bases line up with TRBD2. J gave up 7 bases and V 6 bases, and 15 bases lay outside the gene matches. The CDR3 totals 17 residues. Germline loops: CDR1 SGHAT, CDR2 FQNNGV. CDR3 coding DNA: TGTGCCAGCAGTATAGGGGCTACTACTAGCGGGGGGGGTGAGCAGTACTTC. Protein sequence: CASSIGATTSGGGEQYF.

This clone was found a few times. The chain uses TRBV4-3 and TRBJ1-1; tentative D call: TRBD1 (6 bases). This CDR3 is 14 amino acids long. Trimming pared 5 bases from V and 4 bases from J, leaving 14 bases between. Germline V gene sequence: CDR1 LGHNA, CDR2 YSLEER. CDR3 sequence (DNA): TGCGCCAGCAGCTCCCGGACAGTTATCACTGAAGCTTTCTTT. It encodes CASSSRTVITEAFF.

The V gene is TRBV15, the J gene TRBJ1-3; no clear D. The CDR3 is made up of 14 amino acids. Trimming removed 7 bases at V and 0 bases at J, with 10 bases between. CDR1 is LNHNV, CDR2 YYDKDF, per germline (reference sequence). CDR3 DNA: TGTGCCACCACCCTCCCGAGCTCTGGAAACACCATATATTTT. Translation gives CATTLPSSGNTIYF.

This clone was observed a few times. The chain has TRBV6-5 and TRBJ2-1, with 7 bases aligning to TRBD1. J was trimmed by 9 bases and V by 6 bases; bases with no gene match: 8. CDR3 length equals 13 residues. CDR1 and CDR2 (germline): MNHEY, SVGAGI. This CDR3 reads CASRRQGRGEQFF. Here the CDR3 DNA reads TGTGCCAGCAGGCGACAGGGACGAGGTGAGCAGTTCTTC.

DNA of the CDR3: TGTGCCAGCAGCCCCGAACCGGACAGGGCCTACGAGCAGTACTTC. Translation: CASSPEPDRAYEQYF. The chain uses TRBV7-8 and TRBJ2-7; 8 nucleotides agree with TRBD1. Losses at the gene ends were 5 bases for V and 2 bases for J; bases not matched to a gene: 8. The length of the CDR3 is 15 residues. From germline, CDR1 is SGHVS and CDR2 FQNEAQ.